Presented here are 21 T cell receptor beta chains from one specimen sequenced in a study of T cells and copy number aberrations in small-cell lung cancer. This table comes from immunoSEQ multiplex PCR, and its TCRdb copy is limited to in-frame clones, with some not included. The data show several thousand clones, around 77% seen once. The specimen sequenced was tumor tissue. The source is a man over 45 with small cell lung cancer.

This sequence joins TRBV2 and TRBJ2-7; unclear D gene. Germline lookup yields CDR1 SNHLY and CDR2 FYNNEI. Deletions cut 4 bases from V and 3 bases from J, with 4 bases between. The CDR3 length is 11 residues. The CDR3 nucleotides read TGTGCCAGCAGTGGTTACTACGAGCAGTACTTC. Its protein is CASSGYYEQYF. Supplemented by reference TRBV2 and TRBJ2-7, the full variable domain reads EPEVTQTPSHQVTQMGQEVILRCVPISNHLYFYWYRQILGQKVEFLVSFYNNEISEKSEIFDDQFSVERPDGSNFTLKIRSTKLEDSAMYFCASSGYYEQYFGPGTRLTVT.

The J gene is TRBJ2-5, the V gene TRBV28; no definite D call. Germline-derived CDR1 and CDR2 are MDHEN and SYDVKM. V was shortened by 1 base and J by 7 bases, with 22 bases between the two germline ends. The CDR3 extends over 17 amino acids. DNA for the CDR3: TGTGCCAGCAGTTTATTCCTAAGGGCCTCCCAAGAGACGACCCAGTACTTC. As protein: CASSLFLRASQETTQYF.

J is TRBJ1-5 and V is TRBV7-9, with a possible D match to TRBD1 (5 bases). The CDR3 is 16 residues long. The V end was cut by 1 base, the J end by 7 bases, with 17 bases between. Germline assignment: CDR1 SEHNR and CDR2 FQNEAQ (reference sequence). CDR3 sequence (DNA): TGTGCCAGCAGCTTAGAGTCACAGGCCGTAGGACAGCCCCAGCATTTT. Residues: CASSLESQAVGQPQHF.

The CDR3 loop is CASHGGRSGNTIYF. The CDR3, as DNA: TGTGCCAGCCACGGCGGGAGATCTGGAAACACCATATATTTT. This sequence joins TRBV18 and TRBJ1-3, with D uncertain. The CDR3 covers 14 residues. CDR1 is KGHSH, CDR2 LQKENI, per germline. Trimming stripped 8 bases from V and 1 base from J, with 12 bases between.

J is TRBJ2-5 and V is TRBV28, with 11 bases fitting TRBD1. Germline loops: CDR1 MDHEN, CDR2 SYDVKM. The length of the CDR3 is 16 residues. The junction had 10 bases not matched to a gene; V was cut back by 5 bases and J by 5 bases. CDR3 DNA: TGTGCCAGCAGTCTGTTTGCGGGACAGGGGGGCGAGACCCAGTACTTC. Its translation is CASSLFAGQGGETQYF.

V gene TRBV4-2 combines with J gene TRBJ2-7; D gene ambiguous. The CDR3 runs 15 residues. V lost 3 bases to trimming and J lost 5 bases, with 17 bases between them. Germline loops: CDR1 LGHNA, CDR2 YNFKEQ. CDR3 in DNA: TGTGCCAGCAGCCAGGTTCCTATGGGGTTCCACGAGCAGTACTTC. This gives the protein CASSQVPMGFHEQYF.

Written as DNA, the CDR3 is TGTGCCAGCAGTGAATTAACCCTCTGGGGGGGGGCTGAAGCTTTCTTT. Its protein product is CASSELTLWGGAEAFF. The chain combines TRBV25-1 with TRBJ1-1, with a possible D match to TRBD1 (5 bases). Trimming left V 1 base short and J 6 bases short, with 18 bases between. The CDR3 covers 16 residues. Germline V CDR1 and CDR2: MGHDK, SYGVNS.

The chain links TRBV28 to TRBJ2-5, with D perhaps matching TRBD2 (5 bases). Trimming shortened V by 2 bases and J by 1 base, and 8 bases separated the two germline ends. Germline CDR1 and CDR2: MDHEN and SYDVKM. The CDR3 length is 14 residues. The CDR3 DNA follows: TGTGCCAGCAGTTTAGCGGGTACCCAAGAGACCCAGTACTTC. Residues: CASSLAGTQETQYF. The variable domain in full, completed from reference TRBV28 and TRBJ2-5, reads DVKVTQSSRYLVKRTGEKVFLECVQDMDHENMFWYRQDPGLGLRLIYFSYDVKMKEKGDIPEGYSVSREKKERFSLILESASTNQTSMYLCASSLAGTQETQYFGPGTRLLVL.

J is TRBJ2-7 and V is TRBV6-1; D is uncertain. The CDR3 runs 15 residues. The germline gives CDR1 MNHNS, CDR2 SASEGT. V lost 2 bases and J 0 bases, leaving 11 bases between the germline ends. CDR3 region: CASSERQDSSYEQYF. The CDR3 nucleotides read TGTGCCAGCAGTGAAAGGCAGGATAGCTCCTACGAGCAGTACTTC.

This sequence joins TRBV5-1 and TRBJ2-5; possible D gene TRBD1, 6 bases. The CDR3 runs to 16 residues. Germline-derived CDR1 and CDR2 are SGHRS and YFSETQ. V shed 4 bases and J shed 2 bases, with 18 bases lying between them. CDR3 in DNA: TGCGCCAGCAGCGCAACGTTGAGGGGGTGGCAAGAGACCCAGTACTTC. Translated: CASSATLRGWQETQYF.

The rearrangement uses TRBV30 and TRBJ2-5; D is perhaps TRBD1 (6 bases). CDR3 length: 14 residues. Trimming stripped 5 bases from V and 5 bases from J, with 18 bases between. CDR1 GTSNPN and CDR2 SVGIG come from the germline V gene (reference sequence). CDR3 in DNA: TGTGCCTGGGGGCGAGGGACAAGTAAGGAGACCCAGTACTTC. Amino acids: CAWGRGTSKETQYF. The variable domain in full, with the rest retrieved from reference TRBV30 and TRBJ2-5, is SQTIHQWPATLVQPVGSPLSLECTVEGTSNPNLYWYRQAAGRGLQLLFYSVGIGQISSEVPQNLSASRPQDRQFILSSKKLLLSDSGFYLCAWGRGTSKETQYFGPGTRLLVL.

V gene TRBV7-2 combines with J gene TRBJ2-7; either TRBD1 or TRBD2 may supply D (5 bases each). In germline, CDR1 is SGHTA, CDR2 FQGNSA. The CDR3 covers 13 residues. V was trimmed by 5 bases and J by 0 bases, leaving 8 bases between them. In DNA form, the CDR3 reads TGTGCCAGCAGCGAGGGGCGCTCCTACGAGCAGTACTTC. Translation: CASSEGRSYEQYF.

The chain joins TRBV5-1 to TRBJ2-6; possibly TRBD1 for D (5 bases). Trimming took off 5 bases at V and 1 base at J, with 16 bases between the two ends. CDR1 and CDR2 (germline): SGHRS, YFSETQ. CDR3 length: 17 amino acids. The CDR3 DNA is TGCGCCAGCAGGCCTCGGACAACCGAATCTGGGGCCAACGTCCTGACTTTC. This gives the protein CASRPRTTESGANVLTF.

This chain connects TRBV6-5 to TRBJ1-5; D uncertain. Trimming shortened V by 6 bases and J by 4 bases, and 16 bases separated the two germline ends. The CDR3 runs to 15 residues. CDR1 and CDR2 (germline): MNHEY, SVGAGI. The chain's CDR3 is CASRQSGSLNQPQHF. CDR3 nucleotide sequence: TGTGCCAGCAGACAAAGTGGGAGCTTGAATCAGCCCCAGCATTTT.

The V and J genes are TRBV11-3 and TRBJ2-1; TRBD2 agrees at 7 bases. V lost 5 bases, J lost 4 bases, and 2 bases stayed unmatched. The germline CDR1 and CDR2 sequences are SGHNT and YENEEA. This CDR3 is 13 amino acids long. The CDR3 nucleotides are TGTGCCAGCAGCCAGGGACTATACAATGAGCAGTTCTTC. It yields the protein CASSQGLYNEQFF.

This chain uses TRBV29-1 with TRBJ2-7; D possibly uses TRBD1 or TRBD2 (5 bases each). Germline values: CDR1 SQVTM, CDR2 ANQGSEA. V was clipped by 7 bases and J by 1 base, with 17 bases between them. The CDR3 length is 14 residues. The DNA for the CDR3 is TGCAGCGCCGCACAGGCCGAGGGGTCCTACGAGCAGTACTTC. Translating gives CSAAQAEGSYEQYF.

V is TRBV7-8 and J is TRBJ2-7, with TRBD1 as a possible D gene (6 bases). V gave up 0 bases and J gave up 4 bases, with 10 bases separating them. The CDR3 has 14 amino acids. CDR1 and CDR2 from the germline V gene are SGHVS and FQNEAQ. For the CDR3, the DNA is TGTGCCAGCAGCTTAGCAAAGACAGGATACGAGCAGTACTTC. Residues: CASSLAKTGYEQYF.

The CDR3, as DNA: TGCGCCAGCAGGGGCGTGGGACTAGCGGGACCAGATACGCAGTATTTT. Protein product: CASRGVGLAGPDTQYF. The rearrangement links TRBV5-1 to TRBJ2-3, with 13 bases identical to TRBD2. The CDR3 spans 16 residues. The V segment lost 5 bases and the J segment 4 bases; nucleotides outside the gene matches: 7. The germline V gene has CDR1 SGHRS and CDR2 YFSETQ.

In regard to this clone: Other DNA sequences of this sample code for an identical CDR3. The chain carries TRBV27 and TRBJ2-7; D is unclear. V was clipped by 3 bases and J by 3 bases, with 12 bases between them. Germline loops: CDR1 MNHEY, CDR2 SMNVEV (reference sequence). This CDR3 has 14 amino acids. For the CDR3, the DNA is TGTGCCAGCAGTTTGAAGGGTAGAGGCTACGAGCAGTACTTC. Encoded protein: CASSLKGRGYEQYF.

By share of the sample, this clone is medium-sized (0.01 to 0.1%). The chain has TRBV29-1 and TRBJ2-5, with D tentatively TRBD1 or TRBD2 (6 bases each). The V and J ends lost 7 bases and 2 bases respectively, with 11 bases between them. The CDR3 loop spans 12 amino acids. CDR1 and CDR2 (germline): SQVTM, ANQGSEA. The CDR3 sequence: CSGGAVQETQYF. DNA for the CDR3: TGCAGCGGGGGGGCAGTACAAGAGACCCAGTACTTC. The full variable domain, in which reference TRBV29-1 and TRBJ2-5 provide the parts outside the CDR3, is SAVISQKPSRDICQRGTSLTIQCQVDSQVTMMFWYRQQPGQSLTLIATANQGSEATYESGFVIDKFPISRPNLTFSTLTVSNMSPEDSSIYLCSGGAVQETQYFGPGTRLLVL.

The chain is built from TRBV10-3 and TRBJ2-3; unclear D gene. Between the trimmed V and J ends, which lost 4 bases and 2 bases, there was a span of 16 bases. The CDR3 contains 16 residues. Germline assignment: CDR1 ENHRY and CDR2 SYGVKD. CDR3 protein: CAISVGSSGSTDTQYF. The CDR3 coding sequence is TGTGCCATCAGTGTTGGGTCCTCCGGGTCCACAGATACGCAGTATTTT.